The 30 T cell receptor beta chains given below trace back to one sample, sequenced in a study of T cells in Graves' hyperthyroidism and ophthalmopathy. TCR beta CDR3 sequences were amplified from RNA transcripts. In the first-round RT-PCR of the TCR CDR3, the HTBI primer set was used. TCRdb itself ran the multiplex PCR reads through MiXCR, one entry per CDR3 protein. The table records around 340,000 distinct CDR3 sequences, 15% to 20% of them present only once. The sequencing sample was made of blood. Receptor source: a woman between 45 and 65 years old with Graves' hyperthyroidism.

DNA of the CDR3: TGTGCCAGCAGTTACTCGGCCAGGGTCTATGGCTACACCTTC. Protein sequence: CASSYSARVYGYTF. V and J are TRBV6-5 and TRBJ1-2, with D possibly being TRBD1 (5 bases). V was clipped by 0 bases and J by 4 bases, with 9 bases between them. The germline CDR1 and CDR2 sequences are MNHEY and SVGAGI. This CDR3 contains 14 residues.

This clonotype occurred many times. The chain recombines TRBV20-1 with TRBJ1-4; D perhaps matches TRBD1 (5 bases). Germline CDR1 DFQATT, CDR2 SNEGSKA (reference sequence). V was trimmed by 3 bases and J by 0 bases, leaving 11 bases between them. This CDR3 contains 15 residues. The CDR3 bases are TGCAGTGCTAGGGCGGGGGAGGCAACTAATGAAAAACTGTTTTTT. Protein product: CSARAGEATNEKLFF.

V is TRBV10-1 and J is TRBJ2-1, with TRBD2 matching 8 bases. CDR1 and CDR2 (germline): WNHNN, SYGVQD (reference sequence). The CDR3 is 15 residues long. Trimming removed 2 bases from V and 3 bases from J; junction bases left unmatched: 3. DNA of the CDR3: TGCGCCAGCAGTGAGGCTAGCGGGCTCTACAATGAGCAGTTCTTC. As protein: CASSEASGLYNEQFF.

This chain connects TRBV6-1 to TRBJ2-7; D not certain. V was trimmed by 1 base and J by 0 bases, leaving 7 bases between them. This CDR3 region has 14 residues. The germline CDR1 and CDR2 sequences are MNHNS and SASEGT. The CDR3 bases are TGTGCCAGCAGTGAAGTTTGGAGCTCCTACGAGCAGTACTTC. It encodes CASSEVWSSYEQYF.

This clonotype was observed many times. This chain links TRBV6-1 with TRBJ2-1; D gene ambiguous. In germline, CDR1 is MNHNS, CDR2 SASEGT. The CDR3 extends over 12 amino acids. V was pared by 2 bases and J by 8 bases, with 7 bases between. CDR3 sequence reads: CASSEITDEQFF. CDR3 nucleotide sequence: TGTGCCAGCAGTGAAATTACGGATGAGCAGTTCTTC.

This clonotype came up a few times. The CDR3 reads CASTYQGYYGYTF. CDR3 coding DNA: TGTGCCAGCACCTACCAAGGGTACTATGGCTACACCTTC. The rearrangement uses TRBV12-3 or TRBV12-4 and TRBJ1-2; no firm D call. The germline V and J ends were trimmed by 7 bases and 3 bases, with 12 bases remaining between them. This CDR3 is 13 amino acids long.

This clonotype was observed a single time. This chain connects TRBV28 to TRBJ2-7; TRBD1 matches at 8 bases. Unmatched junction bases numbered 14, after V lost 6 bases and J lost 7 bases. This CDR3 has 15 residues. Germline V lookup: CDR1 MDHEN, CDR2 SYDVKM. CDR3 residues: CASRVGSQGAGEQYF. The CDR3, as DNA: TGTGCCAGCAGGGTCGGGTCGCAGGGGGCAGGGGAGCAGTACTTC.

The chain joins TRBV5-6 to TRBJ1-2; D ambiguous. The germline V gene encodes CDR1 SGHDT and CDR2 YYEEEE. The CDR3 has 14 residues. V gave up 2 bases and J gave up 4 bases, with 12 bases separating them. The CDR3 reads CASSLTVSGYGYTF. CDR3 nucleotide sequence: TGTGCCAGCAGCTTAACGGTCTCCGGCTATGGCTACACCTTC.

The sample holds a few counts of this clonotype. The chain combines TRBV18 with TRBJ1-1, with D possibly TRBD1 on 5 matching bases. Germline V gene lookup returns CDR1 KGHSH and CDR2 LQKENI. The CDR3 spans 14 residues. Deletions cut 4 bases from V and 8 bases from J, with 17 bases between. CDR3 protein: CASSQETWGREAFF. CDR3 in DNA: TGTGCCAGCTCACAAGAAACCTGGGGCAGGGAAGCTTTCTTT.

This clonotype was observed at least ten times. The rearrangement links TRBV30 to TRBJ2-2; D unclear. This CDR3 is 14 amino acids long. Trimming took 2 bases from V and 7 from J, leaving 14 bases between them. Germline lookup yields CDR1 GTSNPN and CDR2 SVGIG (reference sequence). CDR3 loop: CAWSRAAIDGELFF. CDR3 nucleotides: TGTGCCTGGAGTCGGGCAGCTATTGACGGGGAGCTGTTTTTT.

In the case of this clonotype: A read error is possible here, since a much larger clone lies one base away. V and J are TRBV12-3 or TRBV12-4 and TRBJ2-2, with D perhaps matching TRBD2 (6 bases). This CDR3 is 13 amino acids long. DNA of the CDR3: TGTGCCAGCACCCTAGGATTGGGGCGGGGAGCTCTCTTT. Translated: CASTLGLGRGALF.

This clonotype was seen at least ten times. J is TRBJ2-1 and V is TRBV12-3 or TRBV12-4, with a tentative D call TRBD1 (5 bases). This CDR3 region has 15 residues. Trimming left V 6 bases short and J 5 bases short, with 17 bases between. This chain's CDR3 is CASRGHQITHNEQFF. The CDR3 DNA reads TGTGCCAGCAGAGGACACCAAATTACCCACAATGAGCAGTTCTTC.

The chain employs TRBV12-3 or TRBV12-4 and TRBJ1-4, with D unclear. The CDR3 has 14 residues. Trimming cost V 1 base and J 0 bases, with 3 bases left between them. The CDR3 spells CASSLVATNEKLFF. For the CDR3, the DNA is TGTGCCAGCAGTTTAGTAGCAACTAATGAAAAACTGTTTTTT.

This clonotype was seen only a few times. This chain uses TRBV5-1 with TRBJ1-1; D call uncertain. Germline assignment: CDR1 SGHRS and CDR2 YFSETQ. This CDR3 spans 15 amino acids. V shed 4 bases and J shed 3 bases, with 16 bases lying between them. DNA of the CDR3: TGCGCCAGCAGCGGATCGCCTTTGGTAGACACTGAAGCTTTCTTT. Amino acids: CASSGSPLVDTEAFF.

This clonotype was seen ten or more times. The junction shows a germline mismatch at one end, possibly a read error. V and J are TRBV20-1 and TRBJ2-1; 9 bases map to TRBD2. Germline V gives CDR1 DFQATT, CDR2 SNEGSKA (reference sequence). The CDR3 is 15 amino acids. In DNA form, the CDR3 reads TGCAGTCCTAGACTAGCGGCTTTTGGAATGGGTGAGCAGTTCTTC. Its protein product is CSPRLAAFGMGEQFF.

A word on this clonotype: Possible read error: a much larger clone is one base away. CDR3 in amino acids: CASSLGRGVNYGHTF. DNA for the CDR3: TGTGCCAGCAGTTTAGGAAGAGGAGTCAACTATGGCCACACCTTC. The chain couples TRBV12-3 or TRBV12-4 to TRBJ1-2; no clear D gene. The CDR3 extends over 15 amino acids.

This clonotype was seen more than once but under ten times. V and J are TRBV6-1 and TRBJ1-2; D ambiguous. The germline V gene has CDR1 MNHNS and CDR2 SASEGT. The CDR3 totals 12 residues. V was shortened by 5 bases and J by 6 bases, with 10 bases between the two germline ends. Here the CDR3 reads CASSWKEDGYTF. CDR3 nucleotide sequence: TGTGCCAGCAGTTGGAAGGAGGATGGCTACACCTTC.

This sequence joins TRBV28 and TRBJ1-3; D call uncertain. V gave up 3 bases and J gave up 8 bases, with 17 bases separating them. Germline CDR1 reads MDHEN; CDR2 reads SYDVKM. The CDR3 is 15 amino acids. The CDR3 loop reads CASSFDGAAQDTIYF. The CDR3 nucleotides read TGTGCCAGCAGTTTTGACGGTGCGGCCCAGGACACCATATATTTT.

The count of this clonotype is one. This chain links TRBV29-1 with TRBJ2-5; 9 bases agree with TRBD2. Unmatched junction bases numbered 19, after V lost 0 bases and J lost 5 bases. CDR1 SQVTM and CDR2 ANQGSEA come from the germline V gene. The CDR3 spans 19 residues. The CDR3 region has the DNA TGCAGCGTTGAAGATCTAAGGGTGCGGGGGGGGACCAAGGGGGAGACCCAGTACTTC. Its translation: CSVEDLRVRGGTKGETQYF.

The chain uses TRBV6-5 and TRBJ1-1; D is uncertain. This CDR3 comprises 13 residues. With 2 bases removed from V and 5 bases from J, the gap between germline ends came to 9 bases. Germline CDR1 MNHEY, CDR2 SVGAGI. CDR3 loop: CASSYTARTEAFF. The CDR3 bases are TGTGCCAGCAGTTACACGGCGCGGACTGAAGCTTTCTTT.

V and J are TRBV5-1 and TRBJ1-3; TRBD1 might be the D (5 bases). The CDR3 loop spans 14 amino acids. The germline CDR1 and CDR2 sequences are SGHRS and YFSETQ. The ends were cut back, 4 bases at V and 1 base at J, with 9 bases in the middle. The CDR3 loop reads CASSERGSGNTIYF. The CDR3, as DNA: TGCGCCAGCAGCGAGAGGGGTTCTGGAAACACCATATATTTT.

This clonotype has just a few counts. The genes are TRBV7-3 and TRBJ2-1; TRBD2 aligns across 8 bases. The J segment lost 0 bases and the V segment lost 5 bases, leaving 3 bases of the junction unmatched. The CDR3 covers 15 residues. Germline CDR1 SGHTA, CDR2 FQGTGA. The CDR3 sequence: CASSGGRSSYNEQFF. CDR3 bases: TGTGCCAGCAGCGGCGGGAGGAGCTCCTACAATGAGCAGTTCTTC. The variable domain in full, with the rest retrieved from reference TRBV7-3 and TRBJ2-1, is GAGVSQTPSNKVTEKGKYVELRCDPISGHTALYWYRQSLGQGPEFLIYFQGTGAADDSGLPNDRFFAVRPEGSVSTLKIQRTERGDSAVYLCASSGGRSSYNEQFFGPGTRLTVL.

This chain links TRBV7-9 with TRBJ2-4; D is ambiguous. V was cut by 6 bases and J by 9 bases, with 15 bases left in between. CDR3 size: 13 residues. CDR1 and CDR2 (germline): SEHNR, FQNEAQ (reference sequence). The DNA for the CDR3 is TGTGCCAGCAGTCTCTTCGACCGAGCCATTCAGTACTTC. Its translation is CASSLFDRAIQYF. Full variable domain (outside the CDR3, taken from reference TRBV7-9 and TRBJ2-4): DTGVSQNPRHKITKRGQNVTFRCDPISEHNRLYWYRQTLGQGPEFLTYFQNEAQLEKSRLLSDRFSAERPKGSFSTLEIQRTEQGDSAMYLCASSLFDRAIQYFGAGTRLSVL.

Many counts were recorded for this clonotype. The chain is built from TRBV20-1 and TRBJ2-1; D ambiguous. This CDR3 comprises 18 residues. Trimming left V 5 bases short and J 5 bases short, with 28 bases between. Germline-derived CDR1 and CDR2 are DFQATT and SNEGSKA (reference sequence). For the CDR3, the DNA is TGCAGTGCTGCCCCAAGGTATATGGGCCGATGGCTGAACAATGAGCAGTTCTTC. Translation gives CSAAPRYMGRWLNNEQFF.

This clonotype was counted ten times or more. The chain links TRBV5-6 to TRBJ2-1, with D possibly matching TRBD2 (6 bases). The germline V gene has CDR1 SGHDT and CDR2 YYEEEE. The CDR3 runs 13 residues. Trimming took 1 base from V and 9 from J, leaving 11 bases between them. The CDR3 spells CASSLLLGGEQFF. In DNA, the CDR3 is TGTGCCAGCAGCTTGCTTTTGGGGGGTGAGCAGTTCTTC.

Many counts were recorded for this clonotype. The chain recombines TRBV11-2 with TRBJ2-3, with TRBD1 identical over 9 bases. CDR3 length: 16 amino acids. Germline V gene sequence: CDR1 SGHAT, CDR2 FQNNGV. The junction had 7 bases not matched to a gene; V was cut back by 3 bases and J by 3 bases. The CDR3 loop is CASSFSPQGATDTQYF. In DNA form, the CDR3 reads TGTGCCAGCAGCTTTTCCCCACAGGGGGCTACAGATACGCAGTATTTT.

This clonotype was counted at least ten times. The chain has TRBV28 and TRBJ2-7; either TRBD1 or TRBD2 may fit D (5 bases each). The CDR3 consists of 15 residues. Germline CDR1 MDHEN, CDR2 SYDVKM. Trimming took off 1 base at V and 4 bases at J, with 14 bases between the two ends. The CDR3 reads CASSLSTGPQYEQYF. CDR3 sequence (DNA): TGTGCCAGCAGTTTATCCACGGGACCCCAATACGAGCAGTACTTC.

This clonotype occurred many times. The gene calls are TRBV11-1 and TRBJ2-5; D might be TRBD1 or TRBD2, each matching 5 bases. With 5 bases removed from V and 5 bases from J, the gap between germline ends came to 9 bases. The germline V gene encodes CDR1 SGHAT and CDR2 FQDESV (reference sequence). The CDR3 is 12 amino acids. This CDR3 is CASSLGAETQYF. Written as DNA, the CDR3 is TGTGCCAGCAGCCTCGGGGCGGAGACCCAGTACTTC.

The genes are TRBV20-1 and TRBJ1-5; D may be TRBD1 (5 bases). The germline V gene has CDR1 DFQATT and CDR2 SNEGSKA (reference sequence). This CDR3 is 16 amino acids long. The V end was cut by 3 bases, the J end by 0 bases, with 15 bases between. The CDR3 sequence: CSASEDRVYSNQPQHF. The CDR3 DNA sequence: TGCAGTGCTAGTGAAGACAGAGTCTATAGCAATCAGCCCCAGCATTTT.

The table lists this clonotype with a few counts. The J gene is TRBJ2-5, the V gene TRBV6-2 or TRBV6-3; TRBD1 or TRBD2 may be the D gene (5 bases each). V gave up 0 bases and J gave up 1 base, with 12 bases separating them. Germline CDR1 is MNHEY and CDR2 is SVGEGT. This CDR3 contains 16 residues. CDR3 DNA sequence: TGTGCCAGCAGTTACTCCTACAGGAGGCCCCAAGAGACCCAGTACTTC. As protein: CASSYSYRRPQETQYF.